The 25 T cell receptor beta chains in this list originate from one sample, sequenced in a study of cytomegalovirus exposure and HLA in healthy donors. Primers included in the PCR were 60 Vbeta and 13 Jbeta primers. TCRdb keeps only in-frame clones here, not all; method: immunoSEQ multiplex PCR. In the table there are roughly 150,000 clones, around three quarters of which are singletons. Sequenced material: PBMCs. These receptors all come from a woman aged 40 to 55 in good health and CMV-seronegative.

Worth noting for this clone: The sample holds other DNA sequences that translate to the same CDR3. The gene calls are TRBV6-1 and TRBJ1-5, with TRBD1 as a possible D gene (6 bases). Trimming removed 1 base from V and 1 base from J, with 8 bases in between. This CDR3 contains 15 residues. The V gene's germline CDR1 is MNHNS and CDR2 SASEGT. The CDR3 DNA reads as TGTGCCAGCAGTGAAGGGCAGGGGAGCAATCAGCCCCAGCATTTT. Its protein product is CASSEGQGSNQPQHF.

This sequence joins TRBV5-6 and TRBJ1-2, with 9 nucleotides matching TRBD1. The V segment lost 2 bases and the J segment 3 bases; nucleotides outside the gene matches: 14. This CDR3 is 18 amino acids long. The germline V gene encodes CDR1 SGHDT and CDR2 YYEEEE. CDR3 DNA: TGTGCCAGCAGCTTTTACCGGGACAGGGTGGTCAACGACTATGGCTACACCTTC. Translation: CASSFYRDRVVNDYGYTF.

The chain employs TRBV2 and TRBJ1-5; 9 nucleotides agree with TRBD1. V lost 2 bases to trimming and J lost 3 bases; unmatched junction nucleotides: 8. CDR1 and CDR2 from the germline V gene are SNHLY and FYNNEI. The CDR3 loop spans 17 amino acids. The CDR3 spells CASSEPQDRGDNQPQHF. The CDR3 DNA reads TGTGCCAGCAGTGAACCTCAGGACAGGGGTGACAATCAGCCCCAGCATTTT.

The V gene is TRBV7-3, the J gene TRBJ2-2, with D possibly TRBD1 on 5 matching bases. Trimming removed 6 bases at V and 4 bases at J, with 15 bases between. Germline V gives CDR1 SGHTA, CDR2 FQGTGA. There are 15 residues in the CDR3. CDR3 in DNA: TGTGCCAGCAGTTCTCAGGGATCTGTCACCGGGGAGCTGTTTTTT. It codes for CASSSQGSVTGELFF.

This chain uses TRBV18 with TRBJ1-5; D ambiguous. Germline V gene data show CDR1 as KGHSH and CDR2 as LQKENI. CDR3 length equals 13 residues. Trimming removed 3 bases from V and 3 bases from J, with 6 bases in between. The CDR3 sequence: CASSPDTNQPQHF. The CDR3 nucleotides are TGTGCCAGCTCACCTGACACCAATCAGCCCCAGCATTTT.

This clone was picked up a small number of times. The CDR3 sequence is CASTQKSGGASNTGELFF. The DNA for the CDR3 is TGTGCCAGCACTCAGAAGAGCGGGGGCGCTTCGAACACCGGGGAGCTGTTTTTT. This chain links TRBV6-4 with TRBJ2-2; TRBD2 aligns across 8 bases. The germline V gene has CDR1 MRHNA and CDR2 SNTAGT. After removal of 7 bases from V and 0 bases from J, the junction contained 13 bases not matched to a gene. This CDR3 has 18 residues.

This clone showed up just a few times. The chain recombines TRBV19 with TRBJ1-1; the match to TRBD1 covers 8 bases. This CDR3 is 14 amino acids long. Germline V gene lookup returns CDR1 LNHDA and CDR2 SQIVND (reference sequence). The V gene end was trimmed by 5 bases and the J gene end by 2 bases; junction bases not matched to a gene: 4. CDR3 sequence (DNA): TGTGCCAGTAGTGGACAGGGCACAAACACTGAAGCTTTCTTT. Residues: CASSGQGTNTEAFF.

This chain uses TRBV11-2 with TRBJ1-2; D is ambiguous. The CDR3 loop spans 12 amino acids. The V gene lost 7 bases and the J gene lost 6 bases, with 12 bases spanning the gap. Germline CDR1 and CDR2: SGHAT and FQNNGV. The DNA for the CDR3 is TGTGCCAGCACCCTGGGGAGGGATGGCTACACCTTC. It translates to CASTLGRDGYTF. The full variable domain, with the rest looked up from reference TRBV11-2 and TRBJ1-2, is EAGVAQSPRYKIIEKRQSVAFWCNPISGHATLYWYQQILGQGPKLLIQFQNNGVVDDSQLPKDRFSAERLKGVDSTLKIQPAKLEDSAVYLCASTLGRDGYTFGSGTRLTVV.

The rearrangement joins TRBV5-6 to TRBJ1-2; possible D gene TRBD1, 5 bases. Germline V gene data show CDR1 as SGHDT and CDR2 as YYEEEE. Trimming pared 4 bases from V and 7 bases from J, leaving 20 bases between. The CDR3 runs to 15 residues. CDR3 loop: CASSPDQGLQGGYTF. DNA of the CDR3: TGTGCCAGCAGCCCCGACCAGGGCTTACAAGGTGGCTACACCTTC. Full variable domain (remainder filled in from reference TRBV5-6 and TRBJ1-2): DAGVTQSPTHLIKTRGQQVTLRCSPKSGHDTVSWYQQALGQGPQFIFQYYEEEERQRGNFPDRFSGHQFPNYSSELNVNALLLGDSALYLCASSPDQGLQGGYTFGSGTRLTVV.

This clone came up a few times. The V and J genes are TRBV7-3 and TRBJ2-3; unclear D gene. CDR1 SGHTA and CDR2 FQGTGA come from the germline V gene. V was clipped by 3 bases and J by 0 bases, with 7 bases between them. This CDR3 region has 14 residues. CDR3 in amino acids: CASSFISSTDTQYF. CDR3 DNA: TGTGCCAGCAGCTTTATCTCTAGCACAGATACGCAGTATTTT.

The rearrangement links TRBV5-4 to TRBJ1-1; D gene unclear. Trimming removed 2 bases at V and 1 base at J, with 9 bases between. The CDR3 extends over 14 amino acids. Per germline, CDR1 SGHNT and CDR2 YYREEE (reference sequence). CDR3 DNA: TGTGCCAGCAGCTTTATTGGAGGGAACACTGAAGCTTTCTTT. Protein: CASSFIGGNTEAFF.

The rearrangement joins TRBV27 to TRBJ2-1; D remains ambiguous. The CDR3 extends over 14 amino acids. Germline V CDR1 and CDR2: MNHEY, SMNVEV (reference sequence). Trimming took off 8 bases at V and 0 bases at J, with 11 bases between the two ends. CDR3 protein: CASRQRPSYNEQFF. CDR3 nucleotides: TGTGCCAGCCGTCAGAGGCCCTCCTACAATGAGCAGTTCTTC.

CDR3 coding DNA: TGTGCCAGCAGTCATGTCACCGGGGAGCTGTTTTTT. Encoded protein: CASSHVTGELFF. The rearrangement uses TRBV6-6 and TRBJ2-2; D remains ambiguous. The CDR3 sequence is 12 residues long. Deletions cut 5 bases from V and 4 bases from J, with 5 bases between. Germline V gene data show CDR1 as MNHNY and CDR2 as SVGAGI (reference sequence).

The chain is built from TRBV7-3 and TRBJ2-5; D may be TRBD2 (6 bases). Per the germline V gene, CDR1 is SGHTA and CDR2 is FQGTGA. This CDR3 comprises 14 residues. The V end was cut by 5 bases, the J end by 5 bases, with 15 bases between. In DNA form, the CDR3 reads TGTGCCAGCAGCCCGGACTACCGCGGGGAGACCCAGTACTTC. Residues: CASSPDYRGETQYF.

This clone occurred once. The V call is TRBV28, the J call TRBJ2-3; 9 bases line up with TRBD2. From germline, CDR1 is MDHEN and CDR2 SYDVKM. V shed 3 bases, J shed 3 bases, and the junction held 10 bases outside the gene matches. The CDR3 sequence is 17 residues long. CDR3 loop: CASSFEAGGWGTDTQYF. The CDR3 DNA is TGTGCCAGCAGTTTTGAGGCGGGAGGGTGGGGGACAGATACGCAGTATTTT.

This chain connects TRBV11-1 to TRBJ2-7, with D possibly matching TRBD2 (5 bases). V was clipped by 6 bases and J by 2 bases, with 20 bases between them. The germline V gene has CDR1 SGHAT and CDR2 FQDESV (reference sequence). The CDR3 is 16 amino acids. The CDR3 sequence is CASSAEAGLNPYEQYF. CDR3 DNA sequence: TGTGCCAGCAGTGCCGAGGCGGGTTTGAACCCCTACGAGCAGTACTTC. The variable domain in full, completed from reference TRBV11-1 and TRBJ2-7, reads EAEVAQSPRYKITEKSQAVAFWCDPISGHATLYWYRQILGQGPELLVQFQDESVVDDSQLPKDRFSAERLKGVDSTLKIQPAELGDSAMYLCASSAEAGLNPYEQYFGPGTRLTVT.

The genes are TRBV2 and TRBJ2-3, with a weak D call TRBD2 (5 bases). The CDR3 length is 16 residues. Germline CDR1 reads SNHLY; CDR2 reads FYNNEI. The V end was cut by 6 bases, the J end by 4 bases, with 20 bases between. CDR3 nucleotide sequence: TGTGCCAGCAGGAGGGAGATTGACACTCTATCAGATACGCAGTATTTT. Its translation is CASRREIDTLSDTQYF.

This chain connects TRBV6-5 to TRBJ1-2; 7 bases match TRBD1. The CDR3 contains 14 residues. V gave up 2 bases and J gave up 2 bases; unmatched junction bases: 2. Germline V lookup: CDR1 MNHEY, CDR2 SVGAGI. Here the CDR3 DNA reads TGTGCCAGCAGTTACAGGGGGCGGAACTATGGCTACACCTTC. The encoded protein is CASSYRGRNYGYTF.

This clone was counted once. The genes are TRBV5-3 and TRBJ1-2; D is possibly TRBD1 (6 bases). TRBV5-3 falls under the ORF class, with uncertain function. The CDR3 is 14 amino acids. The germline V and J ends were trimmed by 4 bases and 10 bases, with 20 bases remaining between them. CDR3: CARSPPRGGCNYTF. DNA for the CDR3: TGTGCCAGAAGCCCCCCAAGGGGGGGGTGTAACTACACCTTC.

The chain uses TRBV27 and TRBJ2-1; possibly TRBD2 for D (5 bases). The V and J ends lost 3 bases and 5 bases respectively, with 14 bases between them. This CDR3 spans 15 amino acids. The germline V gene encodes CDR1 MNHEY and CDR2 SMNVEV (reference sequence). CDR3 sequence reads: CASSFGTGRHNEQFF. For the CDR3, the DNA is TGTGCCAGCAGTTTCGGTACGGGGAGACACAATGAGCAGTTCTTC.

The chain is built from TRBV30 and TRBJ1-5, with 9 bases that match TRBD1. The CDR3 covers 15 residues. J lost 9 bases, V lost 0 bases, and 9 bases had no gene match. CDR1 is GTSNPN, CDR2 SVGIG, per germline (reference sequence). The DNA of the CDR3 is TGTGCCTGGAGTGTAAAGGACAGGGGAAGTGGGCCCCAGCATTTT. Translating gives CAWSVKDRGSGPQHF.

The rearrangement uses TRBV5-4 and TRBJ2-2; 8 bases align to TRBD2. Germline assignment: CDR1 SGHNT and CDR2 YYREEE (reference sequence). J gave up 6 bases and V 0 bases, and 4 bases lay outside the gene matches. The CDR3 covers 15 residues. The CDR3 DNA is TGTGCCAGCAGCTTGGCGGGAGGGCCGGCCGGGGAGCTGTTTTTT. Translated: CASSLAGGPAGELFF.

Only a few counts were recorded for this clone. V gene TRBV5-1 combines with J gene TRBJ2-7; 7 bases align to TRBD1. CDR1 and CDR2 from the germline V gene are SGHRS and YFSETQ. The CDR3 is 14 amino acids. V dropped 4 bases and J dropped 5; count of bases not matched to a gene: 9. For the CDR3, the DNA is TGCGCCAGCAGCCCGACGACAGGGTTCGACGAGCAGTACTTC. This codes for CASSPTTGFDEQYF.

The chain combines TRBV7-9 with TRBJ2-6; TRBD1 is a possible D gene (7 bases). CDR1 SEHNR and CDR2 FQNEAQ come from the germline V gene (reference sequence). Trimming took off 5 bases at V and 0 bases at J, with 17 bases between the two ends. The CDR3 has 18 residues. The DNA for the CDR3 is TGTGCCAGCAGCCCAGGGGGGACGATAGGCTCTGGGGCCAACGTCCTGACTTTC. This encodes CASSPGGTIGSGANVLTF.

CDR3 sequence: CASSLAFYRDRRQRAFF. CDR3 DNA sequence: TGTGCCAGCAGCTTGGCTTTCTATCGGGACAGGAGACAAAGAGCTTTCTTT. The chain carries TRBV7-2 and TRBJ1-1, with TRBD1 identical over 8 bases. The CDR3 consists of 17 residues. V was pared by 3 bases and J by 10 bases, with 19 bases of the junction left unmatched. Germline lookup yields CDR1 SGHTA and CDR2 FQGNSA.